This T cell receptor (beta chain) was documented in a study of blood T cell repertoires in COVID-19. Turning to the study itself: Sources were T cells, B-cell-depleted T cells, or PBMCs; the material itself was cDNA or gDNA.

Trimming shortened V by 1 base and J by 6 bases, and 10 bases separated the two germline ends. Looked up from germline, CDR1 is SQVTM and CDR2 is ANQGSEA. The CDR3 is made up of 13 amino acids. Profiled with immunoSEQ multiplex PCR; TCRdb holds only in-frame clones, not every one. Here the sample spans tens of thousands of clones, about nine tenths being singletons. The rearrangement joins TRBV29-1 to TRBJ2-1, with no clear D. This receptor was taken from a woman older than 75 with acute or convalescent COVID-19. The sample comprised peripheral blood. The CDR3 DNA sequence: TGCAGCGTTGAAGCTGGCGGCTCCAATGAGCAGTTCTTC. Its translation: CSVEAGGSNEQFF.